This entry lists 7 T cell receptor beta chains sequenced from one sample in a study of T cells expressing NK-cell markers. With the 5' RACE reads reprocessed, TCRdb shows one record per CDR3 protein and no DNA. Here the sample table reports over 350,000 distinct CDR3 sequences. The sample taken for sequencing was blood T cells: a sorted CD56 or NKG2C T cell subset, CD4+ or CD8+ T cells, or bulk PBMC T cells (not recorded which). The receptors were sampled from a woman between 45 and 60 years old in good health.

The genes are TRBV14 and TRBJ2-1. The CDR3 runs to 15 residues. The germline V gene has CDR1 SGHDN and CDR2 FVKESK. The CDR3 region is CASQAWESSYNEQFF.

V is TRBV27 and J is TRBJ2-1; as DNA is missing, the TRBD1 call by TCRdb cannot be tested. This CDR3 spans 15 amino acids. Germline values: CDR1 MNHEY, CDR2 SMNVEV (reference sequence). CDR3: CASSSTGTGAHEQFF.

V and J are TRBV2 and TRBJ2-5. Germline CDR1 is SNHLY and CDR2 is FYNNEI. The CDR3 is 14 residues long. CDR3 amino acids: CASSEVRSQETQYF.

The rearrangement uses TRBV5-1 and TRBJ1-1; without DNA, the TCRdb call of TRBD1 cannot be checked. This CDR3 comprises 13 residues. Germline-derived CDR1 and CDR2 are SGHRS and YFSETQ. The CDR3 sequence is CASRSRGGEVAFF.

The V call is TRBV20-1, the J call TRBJ1-1; TCRdb proposes TRBD1, but this gene call is untestable without DNA. This CDR3 contains 15 residues. CDR1 is DFQATT and CDR2 is SNEGSKA in the germline V gene (reference sequence). CDR3 protein: CSARDSGQGILRAFF.

The chain carries TRBV11-3 and TRBJ1-3. The CDR3 has 16 residues. The V gene's germline CDR1 is SGHNT and CDR2 YENEEA. The CDR3 spells CASSLQPDRPGNTIYF.

This sequence joins TRBV20-1 and TRBJ2-7; without DNA, the TCRdb call of TRBD2 cannot be checked. Germline V gives CDR1 DFQATT, CDR2 SNEGSKA (reference sequence). The CDR3 covers 16 residues. The CDR3 reads CSARSRASGSVYEQYF.